This entry lists 10 T cell receptor beta chains sequenced from one sample in a study of regulatory T cells in long-lasting Graves disease. Assembly of TCR beta libraries relied on iRepertoire HTBI primers together with Arm-PCR of CDR3 regions. Using its own MiXCR run on the multiplex PCR reads, TCRdb lists one record per CDR3 protein. The data show hundreds of thousands of distinct CDR3 sequences, 20% to 25% seen once. Time point given: persistent/refractory GD, antithyroid drugs over 5 years with positive TRAb. Extracted PBMC RNA gave rise to the TCR library. The sample was peripheral blood mononuclear cells (PBMCs), taken when the disease was refractory, from a patient treated with antithyroid drugs. All receptors come from a female donor with Graves disease.

This clonotype came up a few times. V is TRBV10-3 and J is TRBJ1-1; perhaps TRBD1 as D (6 bases). The CDR3 consists of 15 residues. In germline, CDR1 is ENHRY, CDR2 SYGVKD. Trimming took off 3 bases at V and 0 bases at J, with 11 bases between the two ends. The CDR3 reads CAISDQGNLNTEAFF. DNA of the CDR3: TGTGCCATCAGTGACCAGGGGAACCTGAACACTGAAGCTTTCTTT.

The chain joins TRBV4-1 to TRBJ1-1, with 7 bases lining up with TRBD1. With V trimmed by 0 bases and J by 3 bases, 7 bases remained unmatched. The CDR3 is made up of 16 amino acids. Per germline, CDR1 MGHRA and CDR2 YSYEKL. CDR3 residues: CASSQEGDRADTEAFF. The CDR3 nucleotides are TGCGCCAGCAGCCAAGAGGGAGACAGGGCGGACACTGAAGCTTTCTTT.

This clonotype was observed at least ten times. V usage is TRBV6-1 and J usage is TRBJ1-5, with D perhaps TRBD1 (5 bases). Germline-derived CDR1 and CDR2 are MNHNS and SASEGT. Trimming left V 4 bases short and J 3 bases short, with 13 bases between. This CDR3 has 15 residues. CDR3 sequence: CASSGPGVSNQPQHF. The CDR3 bases are TGTGCCAGCAGTGGACCGGGGGTCTCCAATCAGCCCCAGCATTTT.

The V call is TRBV6-1, the J call TRBJ1-1; the D is unclear. V shed 8 bases and J shed 4 bases, with 11 bases lying between them. The CDR3 consists of 12 residues. CDR1 is MNHNS, CDR2 SASEGT, per germline. CDR3 nucleotides: TGTGCCAGCTTAGTTTGGGGCACTGAAGCTTTCTTT. It is translated as CASLVWGTEAFF.

A remark on this clonotype: A read error may explain this, as a much larger clone is one base away. The CDR3 region is CATSSGTDHGYTF. The DNA for the CDR3 is TGTGCCACCAGCTCAGGGACCGACCATGGCTACACCTTC. V usage is TRBV15 and J usage is TRBJ1-2; TRBD1 might be the D (5 bases). This CDR3 is 13 amino acids long. The V end lost 5 bases, the J end lost 6 bases, and 13 bases lay between the germline ends. Germline V lookup: CDR1 LNHNV, CDR2 YYDKDF (reference sequence).

This clonotype was counted many times. The rearrangement joins TRBV24-1 to TRBJ1-2; 9 bases are a match to TRBD1. Germline V gene lookup returns CDR1 KGHDR and CDR2 SFDVKD. The trim removed 4 bases at V and 6 bases at J, leaving 2 bases unmatched. The CDR3 length is 13 residues. Written as DNA, the CDR3 is TGTGCCACCAGTGAACAGGGGGCGCATGGCTACACCTTC. This translates into CATSEQGAHGYTF.

The chain uses TRBV19 and TRBJ2-7, with TRBD1 matching 8 bases. The CDR3 length is 15 residues. Germline CDR1 and CDR2: LNHDA and SQIVND (reference sequence). V lost 3 bases, J lost 2 bases, and 6 bases stayed unmatched. The CDR3: CASSIRTGITYEQYF. In nucleotides, the CDR3 is TGTGCCAGTAGTATCAGGACAGGGATTACCTACGAGCAGTACTTC.

This clonotype was observed a few times. The V call is TRBV11-2, the J call TRBJ2-2; D is perhaps TRBD1 (6 bases). V was clipped by 8 bases and J by 1 base, with 8 bases between them. Per germline, CDR1 SGHAT and CDR2 FQNNGV. This CDR3 has 13 amino acids. The CDR3 region has the DNA TGTGCCAGCGACAGGTGGAACACCGGGGAGCTGTTTTTT. Amino acids: CASDRWNTGELFF.

This clonotype showed up many times. J is TRBJ1-1 and V is TRBV20-1, with 9 bases identical to TRBD1. Trimming took 0 bases from V and 0 from J; bases not matched to a gene: 5. The germline gives CDR1 DFQATT, CDR2 SNEGSKA (reference sequence). The CDR3 has 16 amino acids. The CDR3 sequence is CSARDRTGEVNTEAFF. The CDR3 nucleotides read TGCAGTGCTAGAGATAGGACAGGGGAGGTGAACACTGAAGCTTTCTTT.

This clonotype was recorded many times. The CDR3 is CASSDEKTSGTYEQYF. The CDR3 DNA reads as TGTGCCAGCAGCGACGAAAAGACTAGCGGGACCTACGAGCAGTACTTC. The genes are TRBV12-3 or TRBV12-4 and TRBJ2-7; 11 positions agree with TRBD2. The CDR3 sequence is 16 residues long. With V trimmed by 6 bases and J by 2 bases, 9 bases remained unmatched.